This TCR beta chain was sequenced during a study of regulatory T cells in long-lasting Graves disease. Study results and caveats: TRBV28, TRBJ1-2 and TRBJ2-5 emerged as the favored segments in persistent disease.

Time point given: persistent/refractory GD, antithyroid drugs over 5 years with positive TRAb. PBMC RNA served as the TCR library source. Patients came through an endocrinology department, and that department was in Xi'an, China. V was trimmed by 5 bases and J by 0 bases, leaving 10 bases between them. The CDR3 totals 14 residues. Germline CDR1 reads MNHEY; CDR2 reads SVGEGT. There are a few counts of this clonotype. Its antigen remains unknown. Sequencing libraries for TCR beta were prepared with iRepertoire HTBI primers and Arm-PCR of CDR3 regions. Each CDR3 protein gets one entry after TCRdb re-called the multiplex PCR reads with MiXCR. The sample includes 400,000 to 500,000 distinct CDR3 sequences, roughly 22% of them seen just once.

Sequenced material: peripheral blood mononuclear cells (PBMCs), taken when the disease was refractory, from a patient treated with antithyroid drugs. The receptor was derived from a female donor with Graves disease. V is TRBV6-2 or TRBV6-3 and J is TRBJ1-2; D gene ambiguous. The CDR3 is CASSVNGANYGYTF. The CDR3 region has the DNA TGTGCCAGCAGTGTGAACGGAGCTAACTATGGCTACACCTTC.